This entry concerns a single T cell receptor (beta chain). The method was immunoSEQ multiplex PCR; TCRdb's version includes in-frame clones alone and lacks a portion of them. The data contain about 55,000 clones, approximately 82% of them singletons. The sample originates from a study of blood T cell repertoires in COVID-19. Germline-derived CDR1 and CDR2 are MNHEY and SVGAGI. V gave up 6 bases and J gave up 3 bases, with 9 bases separating them. The CDR3 runs 12 residues. The receptor's source is a human donor in a cohort sampled during active or convalescent COVID-19. The chain links TRBV6-5 to TRBJ2-7; no definite D call. The sequencing sample was made of peripheral blood. The CDR3: CASSSGHYEQYF. In DNA form, the CDR3 reads TGTGCCAGCAGCAGTGGTCACTACGAGCAGTACTTC.